These T cell receptor beta chains were read from a single sample in a study of shared clonotypes between healthy human individuals. Assay: immunoSEQ multiplex PCR; the TCRdb copy retains only in-frame clones and omits some. The sample consists of about 2 million clones, just under 95% of them appearing once. The sequencing sample was made of naive CD8+ T cells sorted from blood. The source of these receptors is a man in his late teens or twenties in good health. The CDR3 runs from the conserved cysteine through the conserved F or W. Fields, in order: D gene, clone size, J gene, V gene, CDR3 protein, CDR3 DNA. A D gene is named only where the DNA matches it firmly. Some rows have no size entry. The others give once, few or many, or a class for an expanded clone.

TRBD2,.,TRBJ2-7,TRBV6-6,CASSYSASGDYEQYF,TGTGCCAGCAGTTACTCGGCTAGCGGGGATTACGAGCAGTACTTC
.,once,TRBJ2-7,TRBV6-6,CASSPSSYEQYF,TGTGCCAGCAGCCCTAGCTCCTACGAGCAGTACTTC
.,.,TRBJ1-5,TRBV30,CAWSVGAREGEPQHF,TGTGCCTGGAGTGTAGGGGCCAGGGAGGGTGAGCCCCAGCATTTT
.,.,TRBJ2-7,TRBV11-2,CASSSTREQYF,TGTGCCAGCAGCTCGACCCGCGAGCAGTACTTC
.,.,TRBJ2-2,TRBV6-5,CASSLGTGELFF,TGTGCCAGCAGTTTGGGGACCGGGGAGCTGTTTTTT
.,.,TRBJ2-7,TRBV7-9,CASSFTQGSSYEQYF,TGTGCCAGCAGCTTCACACAGGGCAGCTCCTACGAGCAGTACTTC
TRBD1,.,TRBJ2-7,TRBV5-4,CASRLTGERNEQYF,TGTGCCAGCAGGCTCACAGGGGAAAGGAACGAGCAGTACTTC
.,.,TRBJ1-1,TRBV5-1,CASSLQGPNTEAFF,TGCGCCAGCAGCTTACAGGGCCCGAACACTGAAGCTTTCTTT
TRBD2,.,TRBJ2-1,TRBV7-9,CASSDSGLVFYNEQFF,TGTGCCAGCAGCGATTCGGGACTAGTATTCTACAATGAGCAGTTCTTC
TRBD1,.,TRBJ2-5,TRBV7-9,CASSAIDREETQYF,TGTGCCAGCAGCGCGATCGACAGGGAAGAGACCCAGTACTTC
TRBD1,few,TRBJ1-2,TRBV28,CASSYPGTGYGYTF,TGTGCCAGCAGTTATCCCGGGACAGGCTATGGCTACACCTTC
TRBD2,.,TRBJ2-1,TRBV30,CAWSRLAGGGDYNEQFF,TGTGCCTGGAGTAGACTAGCGGGAGGGGGGGACTACAATGAGCAGTTCTTC
TRBD1,.,TRBJ2-7,TRBV19,CASSPGQGAYEQYF,TGTGCCAGTAGTCCCGGACAGGGGGCGTACGAGCAGTACTTC
.,.,TRBJ2-2,TRBV28,CASSLGRGAGELFF,TGTGCCAGCAGTCTGGGCAGGGGTGCCGGGGAGCTGTTTTTT
.,.,TRBJ2-7,TRBV28,CAISDSFSYEQYF,TGTGCCATTTCCGACAGTTTCTCCTACGAGCAGTACTTC
TRBD2,.,TRBJ2-1,TRBV4-3,CASSQEPGGEGRAEQFF,TGCGCCAGCAGCCAAGAGCCCGGGGGGGAGGGCCGAGCTGAGCAGTTCTTC
.,.,TRBJ1-4,TRBV15,CATRGGPGLLFF,TGTGCCACCCGTGGGGGGCCGGGGTTACTGTTTTTT
TRBD1,.,TRBJ2-1,TRBV7-9,CASSARTGVLSNEQFF,TGTGCCAGCAGCGCTCGGACAGGGGTTCTCTCCAATGAGCAGTTCTTC